Sequencing of this TCR beta chain was carried out in a study of cytomegalovirus exposure and HLA in healthy donors. Overall study results and limits: Researchers reported in a later analysis that a missense DCLRE1C variant was tied to TCR beta V- and J-gene trimming.

Turning to this clone: The target antigen is unknown.

Primers: 60 Vbeta forward and 13 Jbeta reverse. The protocol was immunoSEQ multiplex PCR, while the TCRdb copy is restricted to in-frame clones and leaves out a portion. The data show about 140,000 clones, with more than 75% seen just once and about 6.8% held by the top ten. The CDR3 contains 23 residues. Germline V lookup: CDR1 MDHEN, CDR2 SYDVKM. Unmatched junction bases numbered 23, after V lost 0 bases and J lost 4 bases. The chain links TRBV28 to TRBJ2-1; TRBD1 aligns across 11 bases. The material sequenced was PBMCs. The TCR sequence derives from a woman in her thirties or forties in good health and CMV-seropositive. The CDR3 is CASSLWGDRGSQRIRGPYNEQFF. The CDR3 DNA reads TGTGCCAGCAGTTTATGGGGGGACAGGGGGTCTCAGCGGATACGGGGCCCTTACAATGAGCAGTTCTTC. Full variable domain (outside the CDR3, taken from reference TRBV28 and TRBJ2-1): DVKVTQSSRYLVKRTGEKVFLECVQDMDHENMFWYRQDPGLGLRLIYFSYDVKMKEKGDIPEGYSVSREKKERFSLILESASTNQTSMYLCASSLWGDRGSQRIRGPYNEQFFGPGTRLTVL.